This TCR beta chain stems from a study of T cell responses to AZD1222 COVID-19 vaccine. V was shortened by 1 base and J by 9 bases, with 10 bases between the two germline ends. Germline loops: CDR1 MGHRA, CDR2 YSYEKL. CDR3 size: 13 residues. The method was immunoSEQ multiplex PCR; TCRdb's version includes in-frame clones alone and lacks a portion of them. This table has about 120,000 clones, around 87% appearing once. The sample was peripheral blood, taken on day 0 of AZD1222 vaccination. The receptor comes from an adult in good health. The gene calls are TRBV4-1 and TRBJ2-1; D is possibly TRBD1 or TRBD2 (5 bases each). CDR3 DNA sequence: TGCGCCAGCAGCCAAGCGAATGGGGGTGAGCAGTTCTTC. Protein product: CASSQANGGEQFF.